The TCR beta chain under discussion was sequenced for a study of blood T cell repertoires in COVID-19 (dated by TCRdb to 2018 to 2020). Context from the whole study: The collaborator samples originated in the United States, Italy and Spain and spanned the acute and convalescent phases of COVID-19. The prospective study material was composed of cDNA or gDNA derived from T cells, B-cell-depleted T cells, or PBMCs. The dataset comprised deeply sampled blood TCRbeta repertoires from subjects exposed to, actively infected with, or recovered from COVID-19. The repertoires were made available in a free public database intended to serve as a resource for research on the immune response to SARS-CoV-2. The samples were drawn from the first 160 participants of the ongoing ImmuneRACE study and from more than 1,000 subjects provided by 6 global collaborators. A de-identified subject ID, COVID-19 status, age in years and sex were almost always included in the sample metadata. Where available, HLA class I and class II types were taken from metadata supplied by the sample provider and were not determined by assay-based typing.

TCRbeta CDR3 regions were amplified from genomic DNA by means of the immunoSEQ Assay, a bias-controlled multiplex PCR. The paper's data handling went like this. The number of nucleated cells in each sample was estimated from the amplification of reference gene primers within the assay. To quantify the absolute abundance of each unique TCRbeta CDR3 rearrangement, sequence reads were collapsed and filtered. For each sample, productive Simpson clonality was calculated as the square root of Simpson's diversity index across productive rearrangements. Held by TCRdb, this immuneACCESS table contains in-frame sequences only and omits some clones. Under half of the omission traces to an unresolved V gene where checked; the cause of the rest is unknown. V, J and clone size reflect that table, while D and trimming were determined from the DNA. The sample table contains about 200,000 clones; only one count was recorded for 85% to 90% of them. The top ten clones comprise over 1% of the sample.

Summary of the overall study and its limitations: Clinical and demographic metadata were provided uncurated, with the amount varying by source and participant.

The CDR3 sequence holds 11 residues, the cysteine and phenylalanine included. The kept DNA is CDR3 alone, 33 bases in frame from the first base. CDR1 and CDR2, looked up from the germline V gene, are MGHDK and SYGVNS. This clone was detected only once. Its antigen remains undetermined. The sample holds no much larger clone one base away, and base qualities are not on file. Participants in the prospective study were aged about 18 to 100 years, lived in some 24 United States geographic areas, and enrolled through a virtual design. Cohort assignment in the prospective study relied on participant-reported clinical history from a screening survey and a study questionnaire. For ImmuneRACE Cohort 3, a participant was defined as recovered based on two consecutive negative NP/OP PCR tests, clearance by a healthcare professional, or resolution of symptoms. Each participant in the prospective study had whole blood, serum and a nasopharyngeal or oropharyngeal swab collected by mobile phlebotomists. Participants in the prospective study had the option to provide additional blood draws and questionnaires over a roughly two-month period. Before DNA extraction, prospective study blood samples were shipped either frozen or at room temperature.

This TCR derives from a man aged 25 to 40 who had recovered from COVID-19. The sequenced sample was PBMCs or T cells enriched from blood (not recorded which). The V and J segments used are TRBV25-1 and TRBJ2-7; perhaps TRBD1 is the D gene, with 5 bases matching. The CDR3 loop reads CRLGQSYEQYF. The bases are TGTCGTTTGGGGCAGTCCTACGAGCAGTACTTC.